Below are 27 T cell receptor beta chains sequenced from a single sample in a study of vaccination effects on CD4 cells after COVID-19 (dated by TCRdb to between 2021 and 2022). The ViraFEST assay stimulated PBMC with viral peptide pools and then used TCR sequencing to identify antigen-specific CD4+ T cell clonotypes by expansion. After around 11 days of culture, CD4+ T cells were isolated with the EasySep CD4+ T cell isolation kit. None of the healthy vaccine recipients had a prior SARS-CoV-2 infection, which was confirmed by nucleocapsid antibody tests that came back negative both before and after vaccination. Their antigens remain unidentified. Library creation used the immunoSEQ multiplex PCR assay. Sourced from immuneACCESS, this table was stored by TCRdb with only in-frame sequences that have V and J called. A share of the clones is absent; for the studies checked, an unresolved V gene accounts for under half, and the remainder has no known explanation. The sample yields approximately 44,000 clones; approximately 80% were counted once. The ten largest clones capture roughly 3.1% of the sample.

The source material was CD4+ T cells from PBMCs cultured with HCoV-NL63 spike peptides, sampled before COVID-19 vaccination. Per the publication, the cell subset or site label means: HCoV-NL63 spike overlapping peptide pool stimulation. The receptors stem from a human donor who received a COVID-19 vaccine.

The gene calls are TRBV20-1 and TRBJ2-3; 11 bases map to TRBD2. In germline, CDR1 is DFQATT, CDR2 SNEGSKA (reference sequence). V lost 3 bases and J lost 2; bases outside the gene matches: 7. The CDR3 consists of 16 residues. Here the CDR3 DNA reads TGCAGTGCTAGTTTAGCGGGGGGGGTATTCACAGATACGCAGTATTTT. This sequence encodes CSASLAGGVFTDTQYF.

V is TRBV5-1 and J is TRBJ2-1; 10 bases map to TRBD1. V gave up 2 bases and J gave up 7 bases; unmatched junction bases: 9. This CDR3 is 16 amino acids long. Per germline, CDR1 SGHRS and CDR2 YFSETQ. In DNA form, the CDR3 reads TGCGCCAGCAGCTTAACATCCGGGACAGGGGAAAATGAGCAGTTCTTC. Translated, it gives CASSLTSGTGENEQFF.

This clone was detected once. This chain's CDR3 is CAWSPRGGGLSSPLHF. Here the CDR3 DNA reads TGTGCCTGGAGTCCTCGTGGGGGGGGGTTATCTTCACCCCTCCACTTT. The chain has TRBV30 and TRBJ1-6, with TRBD1 as a possible D gene (5 bases). Germline V gene data show CDR1 as GTSNPN and CDR2 as SVGIG (reference sequence). V dropped 2 bases and J dropped 9 bases, with 20 bases sitting between them. The CDR3 consists of 16 residues.

The V gene is TRBV3-1 (or the pseudogene TRBV3-2), the J gene TRBJ2-5; D may be TRBD1 (6 bases). From germline, CDR1 is LGHDT and CDR2 YNNKEL (reference sequence). The CDR3 loop spans 14 amino acids. V lost 4 bases and J 5 bases, leaving 14 bases between the germline ends. Here the CDR3 reads CASSPPQGRETQYF. CDR3 coding DNA: TGTGCCAGCAGCCCCCCACAGGGTCGGGAGACCCAGTACTTC.

V and J are TRBV5-1 and TRBJ2-4, with TRBD1 matching over 10 bases. Germline V lookup: CDR1 SGHRS, CDR2 YFSETQ. CDR3 size: 13 residues. Losses at the gene ends were 4 bases for V and 8 bases for J; bases not matched to a gene: 3. CDR3 DNA: TGCGCCAGCAGCGGGGACAGGGGTGACATTCAGTACTTC. This codes for CASSGDRGDIQYF.

V gene TRBV30 combines with J gene TRBJ1-4, with D unresolved. Trimming removed 2 bases at V and 0 bases at J, with 10 bases between. Per germline, CDR1 GTSNPN and CDR2 SVGIG (reference sequence). The CDR3 runs to 15 residues. The CDR3 spells CAWSLPGSTNEKLFF. The DNA for the CDR3 is TGTGCCTGGAGTTTACCGGGGTCAACTAATGAAAAACTGTTTTTT.

The genes are TRBV5-1 and TRBJ1-5, with D tentatively TRBD1 (5 bases). V lost 4 bases to trimming and J lost 7 bases, with 18 bases between them. The germline V gene has CDR1 SGHRS and CDR2 YFSETQ. CDR3 length: 15 amino acids. In nucleotides, the CDR3 is TGCGCCAGCAGCACCCAGGGTTTGGAGAACCAGCCCCAGCATTTT. As protein: CASSTQGLENQPQHF.

The chain combines TRBV27 with TRBJ2-1, with 9 bases fitting TRBD1. J lost 7 bases, V lost 0 bases, and 7 bases had no gene match. Germline assignment: CDR1 MNHEY and CDR2 SMNVEV (reference sequence). The CDR3 is 16 amino acids. CDR3 region: CASSLSSGQGRNEQFF. CDR3 in DNA: TGTGCCAGCAGTTTATCCTCTGGACAGGGGAGAAATGAGCAGTTCTTC.

The V call is TRBV5-1, the J call TRBJ2-5, with D possibly matching TRBD2 (5 bases). Trimming took 2 bases from V and 5 from J, leaving 10 bases between them. There are 13 residues in the CDR3. CDR1 and CDR2 (germline): SGHRS, YFSETQ. In nucleotides, the CDR3 is TGCGCCAGCAGCTTTGAGGGCTGGGAGACCCAGTACTTC. This sequence encodes CASSFEGWETQYF.

The chain combines TRBV19 with TRBJ1-1; the D is unclear. V was clipped by 3 bases and J by 3 bases, with 11 bases between them. CDR1 LNHDA and CDR2 SQIVND come from the germline V gene (reference sequence). This CDR3 has 14 amino acids. CDR3 in amino acids: CASSMRGTDTEAFF. CDR3 nucleotide sequence: TGTGCCAGTAGTATGCGGGGTACGGACACTGAAGCTTTCTTT. The entire variable domain, with the rest obtained from reference TRBV19 and TRBJ1-1, is as follows: DGGITQSPKYLFRKEGQNVTLSCEQNLNHDAMYWYRQDPGQGLRLIYYSQIVNDFQKGDIAEGYSVSREKKESFPLTVTSAQKNPTAFYLCASSMRGTDTEAFFGQGTRLTVV.

This sequence joins TRBV10-3 and TRBJ2-5; 9 bases agree with TRBD2. Germline V gives CDR1 ENHRY, CDR2 SYGVKD. The V gene end was trimmed by 3 bases and the J gene end by 1 base; junction bases not matched to a gene: 6. CDR3 length: 16 residues. The CDR3 DNA reads TGTGCCATCAGTGACAAAGGCGGGGGGGCCCAAGAGACCCAGTACTTC. Protein sequence: CAISDKGGGAQETQYF.

The V gene is TRBV11-3, the J gene TRBJ2-5; TRBD1 might be the D (6 bases). The CDR3 runs to 14 residues. V lost 9 bases and J 2 bases, leaving 16 bases between the germline ends. Germline CDR1 and CDR2: SGHNT and YENEEA. CDR3 amino acids: CARGTKGAQETQYF. The CDR3 DNA sequence: TGTGCCAGGGGGACAAAGGGAGCACAAGAGACCCAGTACTTC.

This clone was observed once. This rearrangement joins TRBV27 to TRBJ1-4, with unresolved D. Germline CDR1 MNHEY, CDR2 SMNVEV (reference sequence). The CDR3 sequence is 11 residues long. Trimming left V 3 bases short and J 16 bases short, with 12 bases between. The CDR3 sequence is CASSFRVLPFF. In DNA, the CDR3 is TGTGCCAGCAGTTTCCGGGTTCTTCCGTTTTTT.

The chain combines TRBV10-3 with TRBJ1-5, with 9 bases matching TRBD1. With 9 bases clipped from V and 7 bases from J, the junction kept 7 bases outside the gene matches. The CDR3 covers 13 residues. The germline V gene has CDR1 ENHRY and CDR2 SYGVKD. The CDR3 protein is CAIGGTGNQPQHF. For the CDR3, the DNA is TGTGCCATTGGGGGGACAGGGAACCAGCCCCAGCATTTT.

This sequence joins TRBV24-1 and TRBJ2-5; 9 bases fit TRBD2. J gave up 3 bases and V 5 bases, and 9 bases lay outside the gene matches. Germline V CDR1 and CDR2: KGHDR, SFDVKD. The CDR3 is made up of 16 amino acids. The CDR3 spells CATSAGFERGEETQYF. The CDR3, as DNA: TGTGCCACCAGTGCGGGGTTCGAGCGGGGGGAAGAGACCCAGTACTTC.

With regard to this clone: At one of its ends the junction is not consistent with the germline gene, which may arise from a read error. This chain uses TRBV4-2 with TRBJ2-3; D is perhaps TRBD1 (6 bases). The CDR3 contains 13 residues. Germline V gene data show CDR1 as LGHNA and CDR2 as YNFKEQ. CDR3 nucleotides: TGTGCCAGCAGCCGAGAAACAGGGTTATCCTCGTCTTTT. It specifies CASSRETGLSSSF.

This chain connects TRBV28 to TRBJ2-6; TRBD1 matches at 8 bases. After removal of 5 bases from V and 2 bases from J, the junction contained 2 bases not matched to a gene. The CDR3 is 15 amino acids. Germline V gene data show CDR1 as MDHEN and CDR2 as SYDVKM. The CDR3 region has the DNA TGTGCCAGCAGTCCGACAGGGGCTGGGGCCAACGTCCTGACTTTC. It codes for CASSPTGAGANVLTF.

The V call is TRBV19, the J call TRBJ1-4; perhaps TRBD1 as D (6 bases). There are 13 residues in the CDR3. Germline values: CDR1 LNHDA, CDR2 SQIVND (reference sequence). The V gene lost 8 bases and the J gene lost 0 bases, with 7 bases spanning the gap. The CDR3 loop reads CASGTTTNEKLFF. In nucleotides, the CDR3 is TGTGCCAGTGGGACAACAACTAATGAAAAACTGTTTTTT. Using reference TRBV19 and TRBJ1-4 for the parts outside the CDR3, the full variable domain is DGGITQSPKYLFRKEGQNVTLSCEQNLNHDAMYWYRQDPGQGLRLIYYSQIVNDFQKGDIAEGYSVSREKKESFPLTVTSAQKNPTAFYLCASGTTTNEKLFFGSGTQLSVL.

V and J are TRBV5-1 and TRBJ1-1; D uncertain. CDR1 and CDR2 (germline): SGHRS, YFSETQ. V dropped 4 bases and J dropped 1 base, with 14 bases sitting between them. This CDR3 region has 15 residues. CDR3 region: CASSISVLTNTEAFF. The CDR3 nucleotides read TGCGCCAGCAGCATCAGCGTCCTGACGAACACTGAAGCTTTCTTT.

This clone was detected once. The CDR3 loop is CASSMDNRSPLHF. As DNA, the CDR3 is TGTGCCAGTAGTATGGATAATCGTTCACCCCTCCACTTT. The rearrangement joins TRBV19 to TRBJ1-6; D ambiguous. Germline loops: CDR1 LNHDA, CDR2 SQIVND (reference sequence). V lost 3 bases and J lost 9, with 9 bases in between. The CDR3 totals 13 residues. Full variable domain (missing parts from reference TRBV19 and TRBJ1-6): DGGITQSPKYLFRKEGQNVTLSCEQNLNHDAMYWYRQDPGQGLRLIYYSQIVNDFQKGDIAEGYSVSREKKESFPLTVTSAQKNPTAFYLCASSMDNRSPLHFGNGTRLTVT.

V and J are TRBV5-1 and TRBJ2-1; TRBD1 is a possible D gene (5 bases). Trimming cost V 5 bases and J 6 bases, with 15 bases left between them. The CDR3 is made up of 14 amino acids. Germline assignment: CDR1 SGHRS and CDR2 YFSETQ. CDR3 loop: CASRATRDGNEQFF. CDR3 bases: TGCGCCAGCAGAGCTACCAGGGATGGCAATGAGCAGTTCTTC.

This clone was found a few times. The rearrangement links TRBV5-1 to TRBJ2-2; D gene unclear. The V end was cut by 1 base, the J end by 2 bases, with 12 bases between. The CDR3 runs to 16 residues. CDR1 is SGHRS and CDR2 is YFSETQ in the germline V gene. The CDR3 here is CASSLNRATNTGELFF. In DNA, the CDR3 is TGCGCCAGCAGCTTGAACCGGGCGACTAACACCGGGGAGCTGTTTTTT.

This chain links TRBV18 with TRBJ2-3; 9 bases match TRBD1. There are 18 residues in the CDR3. V shed 0 bases, J shed 4 bases, and the junction held 11 bases outside the gene matches. Per the germline V gene, CDR1 is KGHSH and CDR2 is LQKENI. DNA for the CDR3: TGTGCCAGCTCACCACCGGCTCCTCGGGACAGGGATTCAGATACGCAGTATTTT. Encoded protein: CASSPPAPRDRDSDTQYF. Full variable domain (rest looked up from reference TRBV18 and TRBJ2-3): NAGVMQNPRHLVRRRGQEARLRCSPMKGHSHVYWYRQLPEEGLKFMVYLQKENIIDESGMPKERFSAEFPKEGPSILRIQQVVRGDSAAYFCASSPPAPRDRDSDTQYFGPGTRLTVL.

The chain has TRBV4-1 and TRBJ2-7; TRBD2 matches at 8 bases. CDR1 and CDR2 (germline): MGHRA, YSYEKL. The CDR3 is 16 residues long. The V and J ends lost 3 bases and 2 bases, in that order; junction bases with no gene match: 9. The CDR3 nucleotides read TGCGCCAGCAGCCAGGACATTAGCGGGGCGACCTACGAGCAGTACGTC. Amino acid sequence: CASSQDISGATYEQYV.

The table lists this clone with a few counts. The chain carries TRBV5-1 and TRBJ2-1, with 7 bases fitting TRBD2. With 2 bases clipped from V and 5 bases from J, the junction kept 4 bases outside the gene matches. The germline V gene has CDR1 SGHRS and CDR2 YFSETQ. CDR3 length equals 14 residues. The CDR3 DNA follows: TGCGCCAGCAGCTTCCAAGCGGGGAACAATGAGCAGTTCTTC. It translates to CASSFQAGNNEQFF.

The chain is built from TRBV6-4 and TRBJ1-6, with D perhaps matching TRBD1 (6 bases). V lost 0 bases and J 7 bases, leaving 13 bases between the germline ends. There are 16 residues in the CDR3. The germline V gene has CDR1 MRHNA and CDR2 SNTAGT. The CDR3 loop reads CASSDSIPGQNSPLHF. CDR3 in DNA: TGTGCCAGCAGTGACTCCATACCGGGACAAAATTCACCCCTCCACTTT.

In its sample, this clone was seen once. This chain links TRBV20-1 with TRBJ2-7; no firm D call. The germline V gene encodes CDR1 DFQATT and CDR2 SNEGSKA (reference sequence). The CDR3 is 11 residues long. V dropped 0 bases and J dropped 3 bases, with 3 bases sitting between them. The CDR3 region has the DNA TGCAGTGCTAGAGATCTCTACGAGCAGTACGTC. Translating gives CSARDLYEQYV.